Here is one TCR beta chain with its context. Antigen specificity is unknown. Profiling relied on immunoSEQ multiplex PCR, and the TCRdb table lists in-frame clones only, not all of them. This sample has 25,000 to 30,000 clones, with approximately 84% found just once. Time point defined: blood 2 weeks post-SBRT. Regarding treatment: 15 Gy SBRT to primary tumor, nephrectomy 4 weeks later. V shed 6 bases, J shed 4 bases, and the junction held 9 bases outside the gene matches. The germline gives CDR1 SGHVS, CDR2 FNYEAQ. The CDR3 sequence is 16 residues long. The sample comes from a study of radiation and T cells in renal cell carcinoma. Whole-study findings and limits: Top tumor clonotypes rose in blood 2 weeks post-radiation, then contracted.

This specimen consisted of blood, obtained from a patient whose treatment included radiotherapy and nephrectomy. This TCR derives from a man aged 60-69 years with renal cell carcinoma. V and J are TRBV7-6 and TRBJ2-3; 11 bases line up with TRBD2. The CDR3 is CASRPTSGIVADTQYF. The DNA of the CDR3 is TGTGCCAGCAGGCCGACTAGCGGGATTGTGGCAGATACGCAGTATTTT.